The 13 T cell receptor beta chains below were found in one sample sequenced in a study of cytomegalovirus exposure and HLA in healthy donors. Primers: 60 Vbeta forward and 13 Jbeta reverse. Profiling relied on immunoSEQ multiplex PCR, and the TCRdb table lists in-frame clones only, not all of them. The data hold approximately 150,000 clones, with about 77% observed a single time. Source material: PBMCs. The receptors stem from a woman between 40 and 55 years old in good health and CMV-seropositive.

The genes are TRBV5-1 and TRBJ1-1, with D perhaps TRBD1 (6 bases). V was pared by 4 bases and J by 2 bases, with 12 bases between. CDR1 and CDR2 from the germline V gene are SGHRS and YFSETQ. The CDR3 totals 14 residues. The CDR3 DNA follows: TGCGCCAGCAGCCCCGGACAGATTAACACTGAAGCTTTCTTT. This encodes CASSPGQINTEAFF.

The rearrangement uses TRBV7-2 and TRBJ2-2; 13 bases line up with TRBD2. Trimming removed 4 bases from V and 5 bases from J; junction bases left unmatched: 4. Germline V CDR1 and CDR2: SGHTA, FQGNSA. CDR3 size: 16 residues. The DNA for the CDR3 is TGTGCCAGCAGCTCCCCGACTAGCGGGGGGACCGGGGAGCTGTTTTTT. This gives the protein CASSSPTSGGTGELFF.

This chain links TRBV18 with TRBJ1-1; 7 nucleotides line up with TRBD1. CDR1 and CDR2 (germline): KGHSH, LQKENI. The trim removed 3 bases at V and 3 bases at J, leaving 10 bases unmatched. The CDR3 has 16 residues. The CDR3 DNA is TGTGCCAGCTCACCGAGCGAGGGGGCGCTGGACACTGAAGCTTTCTTT. Encoded protein: CASSPSEGALDTEAFF. Full variable domain (missing parts from reference TRBV18 and TRBJ1-1): NAGVMQNPRHLVRRRGQEARLRCSPMKGHSHVYWYRQLPEEGLKFMVYLQKENIIDESGMPKERFSAEFPKEGPSILRIQQVVRGDSAAYFCASSPSEGALDTEAFFGQGTRLTVV.

This clone was detected once. CDR3 DNA: TGCGCCAGCAGCTCGGGGGACAGCAGCTATGGCTACACCTTC. Translation gives CASSSGDSSYGYTF. This rearrangement joins TRBV5-1 to TRBJ1-2; 7 bases map to TRBD1. The CDR3 has 14 residues. Germline assignment: CDR1 SGHRS and CDR2 YFSETQ. With 3 bases clipped from V and 4 bases from J, the junction kept 6 bases outside the gene matches. Using reference TRBV5-1 and TRBJ1-2 for the parts outside the CDR3, the full variable domain is KAGVTQTPRYLIKTRGQQVTLSCSPISGHRSVSWYQQTPGQGLQFLFEYFSETQRNKGNFPGRFSGRQFSNSRSEMNVSTLELGDSALYLCASSSGDSSYGYTFGSGTRLTVV.

V gene TRBV18 combines with J gene TRBJ1-1, with D unresolved. Germline V gene sequence: CDR1 KGHSH, CDR2 LQKENI. The CDR3 contains 15 residues. Trimming removed 0 bases from V and 3 bases from J, with 11 bases in between. The CDR3: CASSPPAGWDTEAFF. CDR3 sequence (DNA): TGTGCCAGCTCACCACCGGCGGGGTGGGACACTGAAGCTTTCTTT.

J is TRBJ2-1 and V is TRBV4-1; D possibly corresponds to TRBD1 (6 bases). CDR3 length: 15 amino acids. Trimming took off 0 bases at V and 2 bases at J, with 8 bases between the two ends. Germline V lookup: CDR1 MGHRA, CDR2 YSYEKL. The CDR3 region has the DNA TGCGCCAGCAGCCAAGAGACAGGAGCCTACAATGAGCAGTTCTTC. Protein product: CASSQETGAYNEQFF.

This clone was observed a few times. The rearrangement uses TRBV5-4 and TRBJ1-4, with D perhaps matching TRBD1 (5 bases). The CDR3 has 14 residues. V dropped 2 bases and J dropped 8 bases, with 13 bases sitting between them. The germline V gene has CDR1 SGHNT and CDR2 YYREEE (reference sequence). CDR3 in DNA: TGTGCCAGCAGCTTAAAGACAGACAGCGAAAAACTGTTTTTT. It yields the protein CASSLKTDSEKLFF.

The genes are TRBV7-2 and TRBJ2-1; a possible D gene is TRBD2 (5 bases). CDR3 length: 14 residues. Germline V gives CDR1 SGHTA, CDR2 FQGNSA. The CDR3 is CATGSVGLDNEQFF. In DNA form, the CDR3 reads TGTGCTACGGGGTCGGTTGGCTTGGACAATGAGCAGTTCTTC.

The V gene is TRBV30, the J gene TRBJ2-7, with D possibly matching TRBD1 (5 bases). Germline V gene lookup returns CDR1 GTSNPN and CDR2 SVGIG (reference sequence). The CDR3 has 13 amino acids. V was pared by 0 bases and J by 4 bases, with 10 bases between. The CDR3 region is CAWSVQGVYEQYF. The DNA for the CDR3 is TGTGCCTGGAGTGTACAAGGGGTTTACGAGCAGTACTTC. The full variable domain, its missing parts supplied by reference TRBV30 and TRBJ2-7, is SQTIHQWPATLVQPVGSPLSLECTVEGTSNPNLYWYRQAAGRGLQLLFYSVGIGQISSEVPQNLSASRPQDRQFILSSKKLLLSDSGFYLCAWSVQGVYEQYFGPGTRLTVT.

This chain links TRBV28 with TRBJ1-2; 8 bases match TRBD1. The junction had 8 bases not matched to a gene; V was cut back by 6 bases and J by 2 bases. The length of the CDR3 is 15 residues. Looked up from germline, CDR1 is MDHEN and CDR2 is SYDVKM. In DNA, the CDR3 is TGTGCCAGCAGCCGACCAGGGGGCGGAAACTATGGCTACACCTTC. This gives the protein CASSRPGGGNYGYTF.

The chain combines TRBV6-1 with TRBJ1-1; 7 bases map to TRBD1. The CDR3 contains 16 residues. V was pared by 2 bases and J by 4 bases, with 10 bases of the junction left unmatched. CDR1 and CDR2 (germline): MNHNS, SASEGT. CDR3 in DNA: TGTGCCAGCAGTGAATTGACAGGGCATTCGGGCACTGAAGCTTTCTTT. Amino acid sequence: CASSELTGHSGTEAFF.

V gene TRBV5-5 combines with J gene TRBJ2-3, with 7 bases that match TRBD2. Germline-derived CDR1 and CDR2 are SGHKS and YYEKEE (reference sequence). J was trimmed by 3 bases and V by 0 bases; bases with no gene match: 7. The CDR3 has 16 amino acids. The CDR3 sequence: CASSLAGGGGTDTQYF. The CDR3 nucleotides read TGTGCCAGCAGCTTGGCCGGTGGGGGGGGTACAGATACGCAGTATTTT.

The V and J genes are TRBV9 and TRBJ2-7, with 9 bases matching TRBD1. V lost 0 bases to trimming and J lost 1 base; unmatched junction nucleotides: 2. The germline CDR1 and CDR2 sequences are SGDLS and YYNGEE. There are 15 residues in the CDR3. The CDR3 sequence: CASSVDDRGSYEQYF. The CDR3 DNA follows: TGTGCCAGCAGCGTAGATGACAGGGGGTCCTACGAGCAGTACTTC.